Below are 22 T cell receptor beta chains sequenced from a single sample in a study of beta chain features in type 1 diabetes. The sequenced template was cDNA made from the entire isolated RNA. Profiled with immunoSEQ multiplex PCR; TCRdb holds only in-frame clones, not every one. The sample contains around 350,000 clones, around 12% of which appear only once. What was sequenced was naive CD4+ T cells from blood. Receptor source: a man between 18 and 29 years old in good health.

In this sample, this clone turned up a few times. This chain links TRBV27 with TRBJ2-7; D may be TRBD1 (6 bases). The length of the CDR3 is 15 residues. Germline CDR1 reads MNHEY; CDR2 reads SMNVEV (reference sequence). Deletions cut 5 bases from V and 3 bases from J, with 17 bases between. The CDR3 here is CASSKADRLIYEQYF. CDR3 nucleotides: TGTGCCAGCAGTAAAGCCGACAGGTTAATCTACGAGCAGTACTTC.

The chain combines TRBV28 with TRBJ1-1; D ambiguous. The CDR3 extends over 13 amino acids. From germline, CDR1 is MDHEN and CDR2 SYDVKM. V lost 5 bases, J lost 13 bases, and 20 bases lay in between. CDR3 nucleotides: TGTGCCAGCAGTCTGAGAATCCACGGGAAGGATTTCTTT. This encodes CASSLRIHGKDFF.

The chain has TRBV14 and TRBJ2-5; 10 nucleotides line up with TRBD2. CDR1 and CDR2 (germline): SGHDN, FVKESK. The CDR3 has 14 amino acids. V lost 4 bases to trimming and J lost 3 bases; unmatched junction nucleotides: 2. The CDR3 region is CASSLLAGKETQYF. The CDR3 nucleotides are TGTGCCAGCAGCCTACTAGCGGGAAAAGAGACCCAGTACTTC.

In nucleotides, the CDR3 is TGTGCCAGCAGTTACTCACGGGGGACTGGTCAGCCCCAGCATTTT. Amino acid sequence: CASSYSRGTGQPQHF. The rearrangement links TRBV6-5 to TRBJ1-5, with TRBD1 as a possible D gene (5 bases). This CDR3 is built from 15 residues. Germline V lookup: CDR1 MNHEY, CDR2 SVGAGI. V shed 0 bases and J shed 6 bases, with 12 bases lying between them.

Worth noting for this clone: The identical CDR3 is also encoded by other nucleotide sequences in the sample. The chain carries TRBV29-1 and TRBJ1-5; 9 bases agree with TRBD1. Unmatched junction bases numbered 0, after V lost 3 bases and J lost 6 bases. Germline values: CDR1 SQVTM, CDR2 ANQGSEA. This CDR3 is 12 amino acids long. Here the CDR3 reads CSVETGGQPQHF. In DNA form, the CDR3 reads TGCAGCGTTGAGACAGGGGGTCAGCCCCAGCATTTT.

This sequence joins TRBV2 and TRBJ2-7; a possible D gene is TRBD2 (6 bases). Trimming left V 9 bases short and J 3 bases short, with 12 bases between. Germline loops: CDR1 SNHLY, CDR2 FYNNEI. This CDR3 region has 12 residues. As DNA, the CDR3 is TGTGCCAGTCGGAGGGAGGACTACGAGCAGTACTTC. This gives the protein CASRREDYEQYF.

The chain carries TRBV11-2 and TRBJ2-5; 8 bases align to TRBD2. CDR1 and CDR2 (germline): SGHAT, FQNNGV. The J segment lost 5 bases and the V segment lost 0 bases, leaving 8 bases of the junction unmatched. This CDR3 spans 16 amino acids. Here the CDR3 DNA reads TGTGCCAGCAGCTTAGATATCGGGGGGGCCATGGAGACCCAGTACTTC. Translated, it gives CASSLDIGGAMETQYF.

The V gene is TRBV15, the J gene TRBJ2-7, with TRBD1 as a possible D gene (6 bases). This CDR3 is built from 15 residues. V dropped 4 bases and J dropped 2 bases, with 15 bases sitting between them. Per the germline V gene, CDR1 is LNHNV and CDR2 is YYDKDF (reference sequence). The CDR3 sequence: CATSKARGYAYEQYF. The CDR3 DNA reads TGTGCCACCAGCAAGGCCAGGGGCTATGCCTACGAGCAGTACTTC.

This chain connects TRBV18 to TRBJ1-1, with D hard to call. The CDR3 consists of 15 residues. Deletions cut 0 bases from V and 1 base from J, with 9 bases between. CDR1 and CDR2 (germline): KGHSH, LQKENI. Here the CDR3 DNA reads TGTGCCAGCTCACCACCCGGGAGGTCGAACACTGAAGCTTTCTTT. Translating gives CASSPPGRSNTEAFF.

The chain combines TRBV10-3 with TRBJ2-1, with 15 bases matching TRBD2. CDR3 length equals 13 residues. CDR1 ENHRY and CDR2 SYGVKD come from the germline V gene. The V gene end was trimmed by 8 bases and the J gene end by 7 bases; junction bases not matched to a gene: 0. CDR3 amino acids: CAIGLAGGNEQFF. CDR3 nucleotide sequence: TGTGCCATCGGACTAGCGGGAGGGAATGAGCAGTTCTTC.

This rearrangement joins TRBV28 to TRBJ2-3, with unresolved D. There are 12 residues in the CDR3. Per germline, CDR1 MDHEN and CDR2 SYDVKM. V was shortened by 5 bases and J by 2 bases, with 5 bases between the two germline ends. The CDR3 DNA reads as TGTGCCAGCAGTCGGGTCACAGATACGCAGTATTTT. It encodes CASSRVTDTQYF.

This rearrangement joins TRBV29-1 to TRBJ2-1; no clear D gene. This CDR3 contains 13 residues. Trimming removed 1 base at V and 0 bases at J, with 4 bases between. Germline V lookup: CDR1 SQVTM, CDR2 ANQGSEA. The CDR3 spells CSVEGSSYNEQFF. In nucleotides, the CDR3 is TGCAGCGTTGAAGGGAGCTCCTACAATGAGCAGTTCTTC.

This clone was seen only a few times. CDR3 region: CASSTRLANTGELFF. CDR3 in DNA: TGTGCCAGCAGCACACGACTAGCGAACACCGGGGAGCTGTTTTTT. V is TRBV11-1 and J is TRBJ2-2; tentatively, D is TRBD2 (6 bases). The CDR3 consists of 15 residues. From germline, CDR1 is SGHAT and CDR2 FQDESV (reference sequence). V was pared by 5 bases and J by 0 bases, with 10 bases between.

The chain links TRBV5-6 to TRBJ1-2, with TRBD1 as a possible D gene (6 bases). The CDR3 extends over 13 amino acids. Germline V gene lookup returns CDR1 SGHDT and CDR2 YYEEEE. V dropped 5 bases and J dropped 4 bases, with 12 bases sitting between them. The CDR3 here is CASRTTGTYGYTF. The CDR3 DNA follows: TGTGCCAGCAGGACGACAGGCACCTATGGCTACACCTTC.

The CDR3 sequence is CASSYEQGTEAFF. The CDR3 region has the DNA TGTGCCAGCAGTTACGAACAGGGCACTGAAGCTTTCTTT. The V and J genes are TRBV6-6 and TRBJ1-1; a weak D match, TRBD1 (6 bases). Per germline, CDR1 MNHNY and CDR2 SVGAGI (reference sequence). The CDR3 is 13 residues long. V was trimmed by 2 bases and J by 4 bases, leaving 8 bases between them.

The rearrangement links TRBV4-3 to TRBJ2-1, with D possibly TRBD2 on 5 matching bases. CDR1 and CDR2 from the germline V gene are LGHNA and YSLEER. The germline V and J ends were trimmed by 4 bases and 6 bases, with 10 bases remaining between them. The CDR3 extends over 13 amino acids. The CDR3 sequence: CASSPGVSNEQFF. The CDR3 region has the DNA TGCGCCAGCAGCCCCGGGGTCAGCAATGAGCAGTTCTTC.

The V and J genes are TRBV5-1 and TRBJ2-3; D not resolved. V was clipped by 0 bases and J by 5 bases, with 10 bases between them. The germline V gene encodes CDR1 SGHRS and CDR2 YFSETQ. The CDR3 spans 14 residues. The CDR3 region is CASSLVWAGDTQYF. The CDR3 DNA reads as TGCGCCAGCAGCTTGGTATGGGCCGGAGATACGCAGTATTTT.

V usage is TRBV4-2 and J usage is TRBJ2-2; D call uncertain. The germline V and J ends were trimmed by 5 bases and 5 bases, with 15 bases remaining between them. The V gene's germline CDR1 is LGHNA and CDR2 YNFKEQ. This CDR3 region has 15 residues. CDR3 DNA sequence: TGTGCCAGCAGCGCAAACAGAATCCTTACCGGGGAGCTGTTTTTT. Translation: CASSANRILTGELFF.

J is TRBJ2-1 and V is TRBV9, with TRBD2 matching over 9 bases. Germline CDR1 reads SGDLS; CDR2 reads YYNGEE. This CDR3 comprises 14 residues. Trimming took 4 bases from V and 10 from J; bases not matched to a gene: 9. CDR3 coding DNA: TGTGCCAGCAGCCCCATTCTTAGCGGGAGAGAGCAGTTCTTC. Translated, it gives CASSPILSGREQFF.

The chain combines TRBV30 with TRBJ2-1; 7 nucleotides line up with TRBD2. The CDR3 spans 14 residues. Germline V gene data show CDR1 as GTSNPN and CDR2 as SVGIG (reference sequence). V trimming: 8 bases; J trimming: 0 bases; junction bases outside the gene matches: 7. CDR3 amino acids: CADQLASSYNEQFF. CDR3 coding DNA: TGTGCCGACCAACTAGCGAGCTCCTACAATGAGCAGTTCTTC.

The rearrangement uses TRBV5-6 and TRBJ1-4; D gene ambiguous. Looked up from germline, CDR1 is SGHDT and CDR2 is YYEEEE. The CDR3 sequence is 15 residues long. With 0 bases removed from V and 7 bases from J, the gap between germline ends came to 13 bases. CDR3 sequence (DNA): TGTGCCAGCAGCTTGGTTCGGGGTCTCGGTGAAAAACTGTTTTTT. Translating it yields CASSLVRGLGEKLFF.

The chain recombines TRBV28 with TRBJ2-3; 13 nucleotides align to TRBD2. The germline V gene encodes CDR1 MDHEN and CDR2 SYDVKM. There are 17 residues in the CDR3. V was clipped by 5 bases and J by 2 bases; unmatched bases: 7. CDR3 in amino acids: CASSSGTSGTYTDTQYF. CDR3 nucleotides: TGTGCCAGCAGTAGCGGGACTAGCGGGACATACACAGATACGCAGTATTTT.